The clone carrying this TCR beta chain was counted many times. Its antigen is as yet unknown. The source of the sample is a study of T cell repertoires in cytomegalovirus infection. Study-wide background: A matching HLA type, together with CMV infection, was signaled by public TCR beta signatures. Points from the study as a whole: Cumulated frequencies of public TCR beta families served to identify carriers of CMV plus the relevant HLA. CMV-specific TCR beta clonotypes restricted by HLA-C were the ones dominating the ex vivo response.

TCRdb analysed the reads with MiXCR anew, one entry per CDR3 protein. The data hold a few hundred thousand distinct CDR3 sequences, with about 13% observed a single time. The TCR originated in a human donor in good health (CMV status not recorded). Some clones in this sample may be carry-over from other donors' samples. The source material was PBMCs.

Here the CDR3 reads CASRNRDRAYNEQFF. The CDR3 region has the DNA TGTGCCAGCAGGAACCGGGACAGGGCATACAATGAGCAGTTCTTC. This chain connects TRBV6-5 to TRBJ2-1, with TRBD1 matching 9 bases. This CDR3 comprises 15 residues. V lost 6 bases to trimming and J lost 4 bases; unmatched junction nucleotides: 7. Germline CDR1 is MNHEY and CDR2 is SVGAGI.